The clone carrying this TCR beta chain was recorded many times. This CDR3 comprises 14 residues. Trimming took off 3 bases at V and 5 bases at J, with 13 bases between the two ends. Stable hyperthyroidism denotes an absence of ophthalmopathy throughout 18 months of follow-up. This sample was taken from a study of Graves' ophthalmopathy and Graves' hyperthyroidism. Amplification from RNA transcripts yielded the TCR beta CDR3 regions. The first-round RT-PCR employed HTBI primers together with the Qiagen OneStep RT-PCR kit. A multiplex PCR was then performed as the second round. TCRdb passed the multiplex PCR reads through MiXCR, listing each CDR3 protein once. The repertoire consists of just over 600,000 distinct CDR3 sequences, with about 20% occurring once and the leading ten covering 7.1%.

Sequencing input: peripheral blood. The clonotype originates from a woman younger than 30 with stable Graves' hyperthyroidism. Some clones in this sample may be carry-over from other donors' samples. The chain recombines TRBV12-3 or TRBV12-4 with TRBJ2-5, with D maybe TRBD2 (5 bases). The CDR3 region has the DNA TGTGCCAGCAGTTTGTTGGGAGTCGGGGAGACCCAGTACTTC. Translated, it gives CASSLLGVGETQYF.